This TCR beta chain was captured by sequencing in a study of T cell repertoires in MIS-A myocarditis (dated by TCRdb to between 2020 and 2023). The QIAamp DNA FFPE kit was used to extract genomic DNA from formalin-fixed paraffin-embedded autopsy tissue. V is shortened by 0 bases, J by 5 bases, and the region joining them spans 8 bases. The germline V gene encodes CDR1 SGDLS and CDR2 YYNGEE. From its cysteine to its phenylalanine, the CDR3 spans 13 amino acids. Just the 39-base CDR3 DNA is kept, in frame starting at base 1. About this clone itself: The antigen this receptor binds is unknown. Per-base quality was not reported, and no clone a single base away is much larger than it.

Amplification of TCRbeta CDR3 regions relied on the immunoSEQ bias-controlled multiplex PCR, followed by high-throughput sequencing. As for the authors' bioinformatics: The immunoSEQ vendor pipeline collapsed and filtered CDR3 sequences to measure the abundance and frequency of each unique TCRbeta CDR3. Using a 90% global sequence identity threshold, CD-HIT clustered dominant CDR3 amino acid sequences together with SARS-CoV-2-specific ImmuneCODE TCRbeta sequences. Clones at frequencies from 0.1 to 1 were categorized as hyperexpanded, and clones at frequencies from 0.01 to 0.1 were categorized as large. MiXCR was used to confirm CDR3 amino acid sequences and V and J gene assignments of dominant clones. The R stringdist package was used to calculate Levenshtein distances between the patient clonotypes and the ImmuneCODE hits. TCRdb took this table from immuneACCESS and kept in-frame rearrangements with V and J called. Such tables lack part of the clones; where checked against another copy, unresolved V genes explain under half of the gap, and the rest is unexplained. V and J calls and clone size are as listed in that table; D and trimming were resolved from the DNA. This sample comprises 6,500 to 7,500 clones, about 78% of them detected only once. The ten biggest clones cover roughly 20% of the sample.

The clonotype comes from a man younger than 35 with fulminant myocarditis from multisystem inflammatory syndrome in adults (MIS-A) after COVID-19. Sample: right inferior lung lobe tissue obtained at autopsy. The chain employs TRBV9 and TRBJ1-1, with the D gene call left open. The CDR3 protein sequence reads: CASSVATGTEAFF. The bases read TGTGCCAGCAGCGTAGCGACGGGGACTGAAGCTTTCTTT.